The source of this TCR beta chain is a study of shared clonotypes between healthy human individuals. Study as a whole: Every donor yielded three CD4 naive, three CD4 memory, two CD8 naive and one CD8 memory plate.

The V gene's germline CDR1 is SGHTA and CDR2 FQGTGA. The ends were cut back, 3 bases at V and 2 bases at J, with 14 bases in the middle. The CDR3 is 16 residues long. The investigators split CD4+ cells into a CD45RA+ naive subset and a CD45RA-negative memory subset. Here immunoSEQ multiplex PCR was the method, and the copy in TCRdb shows in-frame clones only, minus some. The table lists 850,000 to 1,200,000 clones, roughly 75% of them singletons, with over 1.3% in the top ten. Study-level results: Read depth was anticipated to influence clonotype sharing among donors.

A word on this clone: Its target is unknown.

The chain combines TRBV7-3 with TRBJ2-4; D possibly corresponds to TRBD1 (5 bases). The sample taken for sequencing was memory CD4+ T cells sorted from blood. The subset is: CD45RA-negative fraction. The TCR comes from a man between 18 and 29 years old in good health. The CDR3 DNA reads TGTGCCAGCAGCTTGATCGGGCAGGGAACCAAAAACATTCAGTACTTC. It is translated as CASSLIGQGTKNIQYF.